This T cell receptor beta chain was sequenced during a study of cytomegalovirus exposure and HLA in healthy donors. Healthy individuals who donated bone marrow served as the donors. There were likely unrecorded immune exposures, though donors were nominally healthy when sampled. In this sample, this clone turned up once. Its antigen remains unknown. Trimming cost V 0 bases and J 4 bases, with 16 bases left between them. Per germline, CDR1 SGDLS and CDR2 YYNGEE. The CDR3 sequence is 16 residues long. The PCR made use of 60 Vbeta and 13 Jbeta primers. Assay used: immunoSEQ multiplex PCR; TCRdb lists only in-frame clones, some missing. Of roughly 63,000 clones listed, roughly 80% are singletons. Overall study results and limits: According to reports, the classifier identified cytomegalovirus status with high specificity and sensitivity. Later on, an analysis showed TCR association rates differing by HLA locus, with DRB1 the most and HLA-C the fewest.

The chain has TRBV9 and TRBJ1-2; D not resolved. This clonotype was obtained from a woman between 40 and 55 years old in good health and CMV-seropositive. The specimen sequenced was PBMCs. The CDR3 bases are TGTGCCAGCAGCGTAGCTGCGGCTCCTGTGGGCTATGGCTACACCTTC. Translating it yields CASSVAAAPVGYGYTF. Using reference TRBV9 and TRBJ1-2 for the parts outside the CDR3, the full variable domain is DSGVTQTPKHLITATGQRVTLRCSPRSGDLSVYWYQQSLDQGLQFLIQYYNGEERAKGNILERFSAQQFPDLHSELNLSSLELGDSALYFCASSVAAAPVGYGYTFGSGTRLTVV.